These 7 T cell receptor beta chains originate from one sample sequenced in a study of TIL therapy for anti-PD-1-resistant metastatic lung cancer. Time point denoted: pre-treatment sample, taken before nivolumab and TIL therapy. The immunoSEQ assay was v3. TCRdb's copy holds only in-frame clones and misses some; the assay was immunoSEQ multiplex PCR. The profile shows 14,000 to 15,000 clones, more than 70% of them singletons. The material sequenced was blood, taken at baseline. The receptors come from a person aged 25-85 years with non-small cell lung cancer.

J is TRBJ1-5 and V is TRBV28; no clear D. The V and J ends lost 6 bases and 8 bases respectively, with 17 bases between them. In germline, CDR1 is MDHEN, CDR2 SYDVKM. This CDR3 spans 14 amino acids. CDR3 region: CASSRTVRGEPQHF. The CDR3 region has the DNA TGTGCCAGCAGCCGGACGGTCCGTGGAGAGCCCCAGCATTTT.

The V and J genes are TRBV15 and TRBJ2-7, with D possibly matching TRBD2 (5 bases). Trimming removed 5 bases at V and 1 base at J, with 15 bases between. Germline V gives CDR1 LNHNV, CDR2 YYDKDF (reference sequence). The CDR3 has 15 residues. As DNA, the CDR3 is TGTGCCACCAGCCCAAGAGGGAGTGTATCCTACGAGCAGTACTTC. It translates to CATSPRGSVSYEQYF.

J is TRBJ2-7 and V is TRBV7-2; 7 nucleotides line up with TRBD1. The CDR3 covers 15 residues. Germline V gene data show CDR1 as SGHTA and CDR2 as FQGNSA. The V segment lost 3 bases and the J segment 0 bases; nucleotides outside the gene matches: 5. The chain's CDR3 is CASSLTGLSSYEQYF. CDR3 coding DNA: TGTGCCAGCAGCTTGACAGGGCTAAGCTCCTACGAGCAGTACTTC.

The chain combines TRBV19 with TRBJ1-5; TRBD1 matches 7 bases. Germline assignment: CDR1 LNHDA and CDR2 SQIVND (reference sequence). Losses at the gene ends were 5 bases for V and 7 bases for J; bases not matched to a gene: 11. The CDR3 has 15 residues. CDR3 sequence: CASSVQTGAGQPQHF. In DNA form, the CDR3 reads TGTGCCAGTAGTGTGCAAACAGGGGCGGGCCAGCCCCAGCATTTT.

The chain joins TRBV7-2 to TRBJ2-7; D not resolved. This CDR3 spans 14 amino acids. CDR1 and CDR2 (germline): SGHTA, FQGNSA. Between the trimmed V and J ends, which lost 5 bases and 0 bases, there was a span of 11 bases. The CDR3 DNA follows: TGTGCCAGCAGCCCTTCTACCAGCTCCTACGAGCAGTACGTC. Its translation: CASSPSTSSYEQYV.

This clone was recorded once. A junction boundary mismatches the germline segment, possibly from a read error. The chain joins TRBV7-9 to TRBJ2-5, with D perhaps TRBD1 (6 bases). The CDR3 spans 14 residues. Germline lookup yields CDR1 SEHNR and CDR2 FQNEAQ (reference sequence). DNA for the CDR3: TGTGCCAGCAGCGTCCGGGACATCCAAGGGACCCAGTACTTC. This codes for CASSVRDIQGTQYF.

The chain combines TRBV19 with TRBJ2-3; the match to TRBD1 covers 12 bases. Germline-derived CDR1 and CDR2 are LNHDA and SQIVND (reference sequence). CDR3 length: 15 amino acids. Germline trimming cut 4 bases from V and 7 bases from J; bases unmatched to any gene: 6. For the CDR3, the DNA is TGTGCCAGTAGTAGGGGGACAGGGGGCGCGAATACGCAGTATTTT. Amino acids: CASSRGTGGANTQYF.